This TCR beta chain was found in a study of shared clonotypes between healthy human individuals. On the study more broadly: Researchers assigned three CD4 naive, three CD4 memory, two CD8 naive and one CD8 memory plate to each donor.

Study conclusions and caveats: Some naive CD4 clonotypes, 4% to 6%, turned up in common across four donors. Sample collection involved blood only; tissue repertoires are likely different.

V shed 0 bases and J shed 7 bases, with 13 bases lying between them. CDR3 length: 14 amino acids. Germline assignment: CDR1 MGHRA and CDR2 YSYEKL. Of note for this clone: Its antigen remains unidentified.

Using immunoSEQ multiplex PCR, the repertoire was profiled, and TCRdb retains in-frame clones only, with some absent. The sample yields 2 million to 2.5 million clones, about 93% seen once. CD45RO-negative cells were positively selected for CCR7, leaving out terminally differentiated effector memory CD45RA+ cells. The chain combines TRBV4-1 with TRBJ2-7; perhaps TRBD1 as D (6 bases). The TCR comes from a young man in good health. Some clones in this sample may be carry-over from other donors' samples. Sequencing used naive CD8+ T cells from PBMCs. The CDR3 region is CASSQEWQGQEQYF. The CDR3 DNA sequence: TGCGCCAGCAGCCAAGAATGGCAGGGGCAGGAGCAGTACTTC.